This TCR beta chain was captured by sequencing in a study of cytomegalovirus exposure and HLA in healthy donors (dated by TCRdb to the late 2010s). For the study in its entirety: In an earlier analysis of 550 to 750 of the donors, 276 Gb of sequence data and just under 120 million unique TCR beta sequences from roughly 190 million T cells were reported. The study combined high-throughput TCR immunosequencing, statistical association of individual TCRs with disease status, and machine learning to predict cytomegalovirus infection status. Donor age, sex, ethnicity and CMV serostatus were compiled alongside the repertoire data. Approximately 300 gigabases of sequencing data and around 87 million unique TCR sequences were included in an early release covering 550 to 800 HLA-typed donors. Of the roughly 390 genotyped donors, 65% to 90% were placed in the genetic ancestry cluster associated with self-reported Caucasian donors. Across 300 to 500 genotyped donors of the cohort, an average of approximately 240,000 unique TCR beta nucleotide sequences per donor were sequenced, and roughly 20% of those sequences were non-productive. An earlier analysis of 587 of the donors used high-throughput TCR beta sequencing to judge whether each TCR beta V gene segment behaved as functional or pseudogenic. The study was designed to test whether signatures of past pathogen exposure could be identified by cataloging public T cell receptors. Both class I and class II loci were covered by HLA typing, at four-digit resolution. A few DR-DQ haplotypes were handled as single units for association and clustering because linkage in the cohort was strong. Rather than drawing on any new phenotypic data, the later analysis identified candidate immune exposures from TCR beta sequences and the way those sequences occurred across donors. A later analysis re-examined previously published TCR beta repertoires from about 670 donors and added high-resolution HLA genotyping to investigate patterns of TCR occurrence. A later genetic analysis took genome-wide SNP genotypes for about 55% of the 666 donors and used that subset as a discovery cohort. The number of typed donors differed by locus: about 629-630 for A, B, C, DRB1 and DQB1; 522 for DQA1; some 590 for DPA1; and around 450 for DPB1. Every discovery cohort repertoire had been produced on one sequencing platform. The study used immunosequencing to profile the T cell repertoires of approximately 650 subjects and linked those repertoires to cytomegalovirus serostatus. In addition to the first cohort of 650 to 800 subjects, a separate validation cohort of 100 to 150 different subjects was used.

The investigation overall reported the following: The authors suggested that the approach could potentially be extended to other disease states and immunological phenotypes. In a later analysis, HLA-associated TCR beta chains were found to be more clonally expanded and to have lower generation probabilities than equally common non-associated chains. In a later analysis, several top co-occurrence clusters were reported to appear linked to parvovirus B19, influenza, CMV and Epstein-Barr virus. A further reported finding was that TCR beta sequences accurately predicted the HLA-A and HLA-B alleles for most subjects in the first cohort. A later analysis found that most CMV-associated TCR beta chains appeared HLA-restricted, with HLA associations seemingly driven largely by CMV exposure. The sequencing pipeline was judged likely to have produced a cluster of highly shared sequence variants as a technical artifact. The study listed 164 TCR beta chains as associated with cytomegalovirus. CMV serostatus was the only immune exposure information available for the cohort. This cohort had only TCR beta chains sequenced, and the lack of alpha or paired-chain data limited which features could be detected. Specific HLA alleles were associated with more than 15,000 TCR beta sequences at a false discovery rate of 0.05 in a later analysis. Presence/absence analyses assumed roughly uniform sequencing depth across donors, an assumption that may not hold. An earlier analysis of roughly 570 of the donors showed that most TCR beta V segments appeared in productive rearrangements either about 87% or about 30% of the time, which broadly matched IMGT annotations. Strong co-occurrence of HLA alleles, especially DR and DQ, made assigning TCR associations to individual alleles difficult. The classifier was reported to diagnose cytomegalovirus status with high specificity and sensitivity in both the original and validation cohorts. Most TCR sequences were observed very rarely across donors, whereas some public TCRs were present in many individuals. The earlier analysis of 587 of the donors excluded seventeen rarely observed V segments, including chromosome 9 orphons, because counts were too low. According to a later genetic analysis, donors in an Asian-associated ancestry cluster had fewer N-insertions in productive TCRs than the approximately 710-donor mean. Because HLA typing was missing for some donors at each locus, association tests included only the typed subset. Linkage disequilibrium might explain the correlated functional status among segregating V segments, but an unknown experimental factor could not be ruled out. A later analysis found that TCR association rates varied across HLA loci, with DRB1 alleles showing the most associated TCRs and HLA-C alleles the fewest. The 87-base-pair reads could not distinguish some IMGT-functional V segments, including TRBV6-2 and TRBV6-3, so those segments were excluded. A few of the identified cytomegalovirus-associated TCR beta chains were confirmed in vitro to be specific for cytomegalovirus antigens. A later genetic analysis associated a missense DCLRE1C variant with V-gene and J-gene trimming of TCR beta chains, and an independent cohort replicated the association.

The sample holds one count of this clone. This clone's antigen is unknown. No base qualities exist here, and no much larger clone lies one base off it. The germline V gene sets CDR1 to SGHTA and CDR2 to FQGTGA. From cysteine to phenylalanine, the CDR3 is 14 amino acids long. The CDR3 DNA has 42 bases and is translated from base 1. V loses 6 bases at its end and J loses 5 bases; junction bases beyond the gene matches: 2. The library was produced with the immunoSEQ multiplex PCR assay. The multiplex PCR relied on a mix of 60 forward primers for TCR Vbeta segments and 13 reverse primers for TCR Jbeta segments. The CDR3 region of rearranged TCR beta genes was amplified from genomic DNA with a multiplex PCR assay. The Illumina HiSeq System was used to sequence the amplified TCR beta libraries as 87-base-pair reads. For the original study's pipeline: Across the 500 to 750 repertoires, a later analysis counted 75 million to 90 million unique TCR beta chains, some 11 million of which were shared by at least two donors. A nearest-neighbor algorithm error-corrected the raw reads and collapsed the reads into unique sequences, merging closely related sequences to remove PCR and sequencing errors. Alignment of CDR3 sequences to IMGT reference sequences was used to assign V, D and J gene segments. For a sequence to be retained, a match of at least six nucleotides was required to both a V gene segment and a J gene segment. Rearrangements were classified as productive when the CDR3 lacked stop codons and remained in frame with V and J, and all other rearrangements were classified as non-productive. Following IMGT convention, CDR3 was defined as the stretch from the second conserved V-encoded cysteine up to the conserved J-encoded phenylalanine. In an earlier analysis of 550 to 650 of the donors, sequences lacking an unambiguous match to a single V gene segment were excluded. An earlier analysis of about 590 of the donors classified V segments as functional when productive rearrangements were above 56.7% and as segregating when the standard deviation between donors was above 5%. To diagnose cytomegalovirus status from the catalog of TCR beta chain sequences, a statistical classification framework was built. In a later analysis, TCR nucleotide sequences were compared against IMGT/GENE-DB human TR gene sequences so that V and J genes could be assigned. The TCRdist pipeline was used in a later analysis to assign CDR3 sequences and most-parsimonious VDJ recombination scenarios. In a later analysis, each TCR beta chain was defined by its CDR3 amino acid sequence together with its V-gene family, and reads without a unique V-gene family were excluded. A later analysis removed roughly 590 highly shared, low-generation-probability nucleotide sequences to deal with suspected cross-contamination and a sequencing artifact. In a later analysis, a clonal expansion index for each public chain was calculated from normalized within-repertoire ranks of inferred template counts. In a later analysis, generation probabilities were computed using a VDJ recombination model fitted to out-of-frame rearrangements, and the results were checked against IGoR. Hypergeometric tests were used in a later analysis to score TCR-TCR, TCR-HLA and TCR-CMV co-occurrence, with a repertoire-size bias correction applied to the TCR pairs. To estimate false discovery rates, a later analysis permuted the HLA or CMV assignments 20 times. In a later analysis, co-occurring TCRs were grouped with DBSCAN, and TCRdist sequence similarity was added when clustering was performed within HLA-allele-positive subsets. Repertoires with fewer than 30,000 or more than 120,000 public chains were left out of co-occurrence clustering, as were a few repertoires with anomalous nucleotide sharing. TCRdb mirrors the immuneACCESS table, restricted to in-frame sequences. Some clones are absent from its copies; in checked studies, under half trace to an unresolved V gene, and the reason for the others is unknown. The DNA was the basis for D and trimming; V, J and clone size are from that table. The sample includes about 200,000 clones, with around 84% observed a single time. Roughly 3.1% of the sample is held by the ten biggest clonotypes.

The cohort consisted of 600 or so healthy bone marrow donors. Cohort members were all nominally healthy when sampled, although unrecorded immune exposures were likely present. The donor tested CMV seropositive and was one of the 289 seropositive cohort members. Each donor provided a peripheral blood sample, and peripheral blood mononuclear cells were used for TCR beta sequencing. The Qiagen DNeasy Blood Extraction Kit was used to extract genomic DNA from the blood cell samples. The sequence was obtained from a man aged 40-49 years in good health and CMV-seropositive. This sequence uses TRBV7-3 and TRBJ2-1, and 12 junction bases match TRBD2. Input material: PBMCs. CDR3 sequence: CASSRTSGDNEQFF. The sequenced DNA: TGTGCCAGCAGTAGGACTAGCGGGGACAATGAGCAGTTCTTC.